This T cell receptor beta chain is drawn from a study of blood T cell repertoires in COVID-19. For the study at large: Italy, Spain and the United States were the sources of the convalescent and acute COVID-19 samples. Sample material is recorded as cDNA or gDNA derived from T cells, B-cell-depleted T cells, or PBMCs.

The table lists this clone with a count of one. The repertoire was sequenced with immunoSEQ multiplex PCR; TCRdb's copy has only in-frame clones and lacks some. The sample has about 200,000 clones; roughly 84% are singletons. The trim removed 1 base at V and 6 bases at J, leaving 4 bases unmatched. In germline, CDR1 is LNHNV, CDR2 YYDKDF (reference sequence). This CDR3 contains 15 residues. This sequence joins TRBV15 and TRBJ2-1, with 9 bases that match TRBD1. The sequenced material came from peripheral blood. The clonotype comes from a human donor in a cohort sampled during active COVID-19. The CDR3 loop is CATSRVRTGVNEQFF. As DNA, the CDR3 is TGTGCCACCAGCAGAGTTCGGACAGGGGTCAATGAGCAGTTCTTC.